This T cell receptor beta chain emerged from a study of T cell responses to AZD1222 COVID-19 vaccine. Overall study findings and caveats: White British donors predominated, females outnumbered males, and clonal diversity was possibly underestimated.

Generated by immunoSEQ multiplex PCR, the TCRdb table keeps only in-frame clones and is missing some. This table holds 80,000 or so clones, 70% to 90% found once. With 0 bases removed from V and 2 bases from J, the gap between germline ends came to 12 bases. The germline CDR1 and CDR2 sequences are SGDLS and YYNGEE. The CDR3 has 16 residues. Concerning this clone itself: What it binds is unknown.

Pooling covered second doses at about 4 or about 12 weeks. The receptor was derived from an adult who received the AZD1222 COVID-19 vaccine. The sequenced sample was peripheral blood, obtained 28 days after the second AZD1222 dose. The gene calls are TRBV9 and TRBJ2-1; D gene unclear. The CDR3 DNA is TGTGCCAGCAGCGTAGGGAGCCGCGGAACCTACAATGAGCAGTTCTTC. Protein sequence: CASSVGSRGTYNEQFF.